This T cell receptor (beta chain) stems from a study of cytomegalovirus exposure and HLA in healthy donors. Study-wide context: Samples from HLA-typed donors yielded around 85 million unique TCRs in an early data release. General study results and limits: Some V segments (TRBV6-2 and TRBV6-3 among them) were excluded as indistinguishable. As was reported, the HLA-A and HLA-B alleles of most subjects were accurately predicted from TCR beta sequences.

Notes on this clone: The antigen is undetermined.

The donors comprised healthy bone marrow donors. This CDR3 comprises 15 residues. V trimming: 2 bases; J trimming: 7 bases; junction bases outside the gene matches: 6. Germline assignment: CDR1 LNHNV and CDR2 YYDKDF (reference sequence). Vbeta (60) and Jbeta (13) primers were used in the PCR. Clones were read by immunoSEQ multiplex PCR, and TCRdb kept only the in-frame ones, dropping some. The sample carries some 130,000 clones, roughly 80% recorded once. This sequence was found in an older woman in good health and CMV-seronegative. This chain joins TRBV15 and TRBJ2-1, with TRBD2 matching over 9 bases. The sample taken for sequencing was PBMCs. The CDR3, as DNA: TGTGCCACCAGCAGACTAGCGGGATACGGGAATGAGCAGTTCTTC. Amino acids: CATSRLAGYGNEQFF.